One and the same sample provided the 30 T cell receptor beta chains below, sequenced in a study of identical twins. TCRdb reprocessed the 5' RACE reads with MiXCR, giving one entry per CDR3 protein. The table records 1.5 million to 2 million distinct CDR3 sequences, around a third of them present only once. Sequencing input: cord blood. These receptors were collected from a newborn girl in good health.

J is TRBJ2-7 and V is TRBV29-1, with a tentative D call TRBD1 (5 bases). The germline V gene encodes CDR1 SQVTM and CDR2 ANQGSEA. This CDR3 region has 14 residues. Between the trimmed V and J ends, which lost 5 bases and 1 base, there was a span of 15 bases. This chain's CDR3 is CSVKGVSASYEQYF. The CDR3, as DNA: TGCAGCGTTAAAGGGGTAAGCGCTTCCTACGAGCAGTACTTC.

CDR3 protein: CSALGLGSTDTQYF. The CDR3 DNA sequence: TGCAGCGCATTGGGACTAGGAAGCACAGATACGCAGTATTTT. This rearrangement joins TRBV29-1 to TRBJ2-3, with 8 nucleotides matching TRBD2. This CDR3 region has 14 residues. Germline V gene sequence: CDR1 SQVTM, CDR2 ANQGSEA. V gave up 7 bases and J gave up 0 bases; unmatched junction bases: 6.

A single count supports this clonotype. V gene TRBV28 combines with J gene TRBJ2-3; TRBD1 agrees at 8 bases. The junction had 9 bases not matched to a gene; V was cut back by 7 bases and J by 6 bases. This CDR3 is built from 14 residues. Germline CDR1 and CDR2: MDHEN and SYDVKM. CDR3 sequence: CASKPGQATDTQYF. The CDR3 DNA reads TGTGCCAGCAAGCCGGGACAGGCAACCGATACGCAGTATTTT.

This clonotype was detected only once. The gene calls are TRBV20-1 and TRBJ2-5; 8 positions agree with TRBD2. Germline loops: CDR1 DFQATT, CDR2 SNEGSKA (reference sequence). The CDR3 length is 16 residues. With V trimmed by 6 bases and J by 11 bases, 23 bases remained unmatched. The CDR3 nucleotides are TGCAGTGCGCAATTAAGCGGGAGCCCTCTATACAATGAGCAGTACTTC. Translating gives CSAQLSGSPLYNEQYF.

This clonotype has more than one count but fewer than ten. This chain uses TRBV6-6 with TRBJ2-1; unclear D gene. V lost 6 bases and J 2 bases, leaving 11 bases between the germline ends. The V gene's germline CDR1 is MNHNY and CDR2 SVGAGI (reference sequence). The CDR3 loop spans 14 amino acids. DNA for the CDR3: TGTGCCAGCAGGGGGTCACCTACCTACAATGAGCAGTTCTTC. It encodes CASRGSPTYNEQFF.

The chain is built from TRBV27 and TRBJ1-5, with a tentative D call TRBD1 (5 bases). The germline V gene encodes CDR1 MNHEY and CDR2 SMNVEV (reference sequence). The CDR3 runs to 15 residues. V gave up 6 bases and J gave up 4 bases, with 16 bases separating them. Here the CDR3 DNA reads TGTGCCAGCAGCCAAGTTTCGCCAGGGAATCAGCCCCAGCATTTT. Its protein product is CASSQVSPGNQPQHF.

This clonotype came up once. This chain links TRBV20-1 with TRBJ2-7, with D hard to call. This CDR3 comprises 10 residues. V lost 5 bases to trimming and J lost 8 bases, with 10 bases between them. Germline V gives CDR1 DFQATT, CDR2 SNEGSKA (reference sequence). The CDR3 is CSAPLGQQYF. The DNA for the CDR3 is TGCAGTGCTCCTCTAGGTCAGCAGTACTTC.

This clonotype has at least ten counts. CDR3 in DNA: TGCAGTGCTATAACTTCCGGGACCAAGGACCAAGAGACCCAGTACTTC. It codes for CSAITSGTKDQETQYF. The chain recombines TRBV20-1 with TRBJ2-5; D assignment may be TRBD1 or TRBD2 (5 bases each). V shed 4 bases and J shed 0 bases, with 18 bases lying between them. Germline CDR1 DFQATT, CDR2 SNEGSKA (reference sequence). This CDR3 is 16 amino acids long.

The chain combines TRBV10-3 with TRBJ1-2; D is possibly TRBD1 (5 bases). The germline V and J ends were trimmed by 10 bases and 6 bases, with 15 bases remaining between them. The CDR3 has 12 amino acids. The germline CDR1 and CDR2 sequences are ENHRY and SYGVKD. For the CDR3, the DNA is TGTGCCACCCTTACAGGATATCATGGCTACACCTTC. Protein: CATLTGYHGYTF.

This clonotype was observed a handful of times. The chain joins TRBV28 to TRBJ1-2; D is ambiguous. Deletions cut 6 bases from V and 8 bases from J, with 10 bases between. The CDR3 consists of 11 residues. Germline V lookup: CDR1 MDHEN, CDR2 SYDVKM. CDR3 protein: CASRQGRGYTF. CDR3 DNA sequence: TGTGCCAGCAGACAAGGTCGCGGCTACACCTTC.

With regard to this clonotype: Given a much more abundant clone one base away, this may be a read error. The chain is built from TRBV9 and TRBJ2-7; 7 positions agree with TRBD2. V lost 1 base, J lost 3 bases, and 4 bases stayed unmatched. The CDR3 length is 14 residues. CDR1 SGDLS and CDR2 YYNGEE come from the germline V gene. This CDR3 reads CASSVSGILYEQYF. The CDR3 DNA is TGTGCCAGCAGCGTAAGCGGGATACTCTACGAGCAGTACTTC.

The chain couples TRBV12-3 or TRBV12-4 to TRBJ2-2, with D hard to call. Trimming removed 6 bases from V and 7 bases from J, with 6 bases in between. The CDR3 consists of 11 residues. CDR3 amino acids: CASSHLGELFF. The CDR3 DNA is TGTGCCAGCAGCCATCTCGGGGAGCTGTTTTTT.

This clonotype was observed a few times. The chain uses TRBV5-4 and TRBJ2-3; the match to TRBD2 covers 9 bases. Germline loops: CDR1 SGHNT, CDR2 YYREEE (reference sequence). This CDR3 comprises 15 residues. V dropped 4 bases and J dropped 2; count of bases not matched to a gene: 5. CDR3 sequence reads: CASSPGLATTDTQYF. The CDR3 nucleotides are TGTGCCAGCAGCCCGGGACTAGCTACCACAGATACGCAGTATTTT.

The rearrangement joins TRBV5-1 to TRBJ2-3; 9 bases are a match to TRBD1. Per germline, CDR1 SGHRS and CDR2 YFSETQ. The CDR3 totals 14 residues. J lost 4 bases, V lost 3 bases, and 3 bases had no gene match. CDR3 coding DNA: TGCGCCAGCAGCTATTGGGACAGGGCAGATACGCAGTATTTT. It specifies CASSYWDRADTQYF.

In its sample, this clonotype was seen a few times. CDR3 sequence (DNA): TGTGCCAGCAGCGTAGCCGGGACCCACACAGATACGCAGTATTTT. It encodes CASSVAGTHTDTQYF. The chain joins TRBV9 to TRBJ2-3; D could derive from TRBD1 or TRBD2 (5 bases each). There are 15 residues in the CDR3. V lost 0 bases and J 2 bases, leaving 10 bases between the germline ends. Germline V gene data show CDR1 as SGDLS and CDR2 as YYNGEE.

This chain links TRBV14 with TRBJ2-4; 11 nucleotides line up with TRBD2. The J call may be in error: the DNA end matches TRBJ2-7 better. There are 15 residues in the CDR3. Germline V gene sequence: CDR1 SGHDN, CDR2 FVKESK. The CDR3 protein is CASSHLSGGAYEQYF. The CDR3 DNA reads TGTGCCAGCAGCCACCTTAGCGGGGGGGCCTACGAGCAGTACTTC.

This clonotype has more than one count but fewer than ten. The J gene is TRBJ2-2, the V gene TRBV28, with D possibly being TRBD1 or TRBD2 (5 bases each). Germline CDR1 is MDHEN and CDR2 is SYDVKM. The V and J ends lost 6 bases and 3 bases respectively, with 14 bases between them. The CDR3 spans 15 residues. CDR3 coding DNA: TGTGCCAGCAGCCAGACGGGGACCGACACCGGGGAGCTGTTTTTT. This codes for CASSQTGTDTGELFF.

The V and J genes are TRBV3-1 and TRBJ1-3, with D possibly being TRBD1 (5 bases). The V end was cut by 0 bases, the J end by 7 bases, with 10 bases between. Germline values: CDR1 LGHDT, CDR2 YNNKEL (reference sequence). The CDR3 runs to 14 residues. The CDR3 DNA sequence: TGTGCCAGCAGCCAAGATGTACGGGGGAACACCATATATTTT. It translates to CASSQDVRGNTIYF.

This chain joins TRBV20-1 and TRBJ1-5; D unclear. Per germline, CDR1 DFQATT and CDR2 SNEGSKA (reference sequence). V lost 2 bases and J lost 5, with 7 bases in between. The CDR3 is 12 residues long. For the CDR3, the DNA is TGCAGTGCTAGATTCAGATATCAGCCCCAGCATTTT. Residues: CSARFRYQPQHF.

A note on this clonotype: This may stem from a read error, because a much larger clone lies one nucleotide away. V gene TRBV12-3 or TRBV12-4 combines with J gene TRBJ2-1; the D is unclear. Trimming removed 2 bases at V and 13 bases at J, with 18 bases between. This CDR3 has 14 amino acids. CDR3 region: CASSLYGIQETQFF. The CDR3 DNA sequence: TGTGCCAGCAGTTTATATGGCATCCAAGAGACCCAGTTCTTC.

For the CDR3, the DNA is TGTGCCAGCACCAGGACAGAGGTCACAGATACGCAGTATTTT. As protein: CASTRTEVTDTQYF. V usage is TRBV6-6 and J usage is TRBJ2-3; D might be TRBD1 (6 bases). Germline V gives CDR1 MNHNY, CDR2 SVGAGI (reference sequence). V shed 7 bases and J shed 2 bases, with 13 bases lying between them. This CDR3 is 14 amino acids long.

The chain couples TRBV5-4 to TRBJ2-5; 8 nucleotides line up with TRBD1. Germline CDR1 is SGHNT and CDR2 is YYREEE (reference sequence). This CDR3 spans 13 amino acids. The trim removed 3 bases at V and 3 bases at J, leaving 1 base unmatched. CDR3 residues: CASSWGQEETQYF. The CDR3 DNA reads TGTGCCAGCAGCTGGGGACAGGAAGAGACCCAGTACTTC.

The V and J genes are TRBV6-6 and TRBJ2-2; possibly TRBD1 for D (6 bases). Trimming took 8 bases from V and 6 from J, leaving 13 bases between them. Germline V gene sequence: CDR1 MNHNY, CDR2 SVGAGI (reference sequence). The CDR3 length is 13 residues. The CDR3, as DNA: TGTGCCAGCTCAGGGGTAAACGCCGGGGAGCTGTTTTTT. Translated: CASSGVNAGELFF.

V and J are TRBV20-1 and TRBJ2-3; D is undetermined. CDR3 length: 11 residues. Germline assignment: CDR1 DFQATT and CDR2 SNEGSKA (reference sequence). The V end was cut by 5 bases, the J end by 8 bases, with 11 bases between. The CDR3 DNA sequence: TGCAGTGCTCCAAACCTCCTTACGCAGTATTTT. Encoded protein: CSAPNLLTQYF.

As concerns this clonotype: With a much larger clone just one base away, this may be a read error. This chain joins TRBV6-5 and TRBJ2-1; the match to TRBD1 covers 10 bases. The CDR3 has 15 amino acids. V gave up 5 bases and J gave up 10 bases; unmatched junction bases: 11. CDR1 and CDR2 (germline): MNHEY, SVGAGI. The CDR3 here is CASSLSGTGVYEQFF. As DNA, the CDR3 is TGTGCCAGCAGTCTCTCCGGGACAGGGGTCTACGAGCAGTTCTTC.

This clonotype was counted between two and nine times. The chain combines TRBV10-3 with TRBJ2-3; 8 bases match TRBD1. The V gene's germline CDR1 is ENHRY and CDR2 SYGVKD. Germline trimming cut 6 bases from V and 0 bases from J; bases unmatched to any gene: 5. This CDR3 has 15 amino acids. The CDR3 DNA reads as TGTGCCATCAGGAACAGGGGGACTAGCACAGATACGCAGTATTTT. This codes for CAIRNRGTSTDTQYF.

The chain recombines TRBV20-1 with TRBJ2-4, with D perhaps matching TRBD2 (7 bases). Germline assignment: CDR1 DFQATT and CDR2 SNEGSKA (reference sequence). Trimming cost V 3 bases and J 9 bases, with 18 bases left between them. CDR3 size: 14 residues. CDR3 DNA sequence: TGCAGTGCTAGTGCTAGGGGGGGCTTAAGCATTCAGTACTTC. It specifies CSASARGGLSIQYF.

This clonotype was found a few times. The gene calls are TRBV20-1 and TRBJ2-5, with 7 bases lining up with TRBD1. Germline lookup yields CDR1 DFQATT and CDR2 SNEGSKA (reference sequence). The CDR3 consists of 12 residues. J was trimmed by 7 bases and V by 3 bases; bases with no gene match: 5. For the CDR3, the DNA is TGCAGTGCTAGGATACAGGGGCGGACCCAGTACTTC. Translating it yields CSARIQGRTQYF.

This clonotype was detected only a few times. The CDR3 nucleotides read TGTGCCAGCAGTTTAGACAGGTTCAATACGCAGTATTTT. Protein sequence: CASSLDRFNTQYF. The chain joins TRBV27 to TRBJ2-3, with D perhaps TRBD1 (6 bases). V gave up 2 bases and J gave up 7 bases, with 10 bases separating them. CDR3 length: 13 amino acids. Germline assignment: CDR1 MNHEY and CDR2 SMNVEV (reference sequence).

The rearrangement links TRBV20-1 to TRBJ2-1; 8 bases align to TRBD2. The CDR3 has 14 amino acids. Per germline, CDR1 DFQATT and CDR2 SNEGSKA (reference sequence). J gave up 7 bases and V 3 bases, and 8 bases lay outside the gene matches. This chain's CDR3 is CSASPPGGANEQFF. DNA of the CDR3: TGCAGTGCTAGCCCTCCGGGAGGGGCTAATGAGCAGTTCTTC.